This TCR beta chain came from a study of OX40 agonist ivuxolimab in advanced cancers. Study-wide context: Ivuxolimab, which targeted the costimulatory receptor OX40 (CD134), was an agonistic, fully human IgG2 monoclonal antibody. Intravenous ivuxolimab was administered to patients every 2 weeks at six dose levels: 0.01, 0.1, 0.3, 1.5, 3 and 10 mg/kg. Among the 52 dose-escalation patients, about 20 had hepatocellular carcinoma, 15 or so melanoma, 9 renal cell carcinoma and 9 head and neck cancer. In the dose-escalation cohort, 75% to 90% of patients were male, and the mean age was around 65 years with a range of roughly 23 to 90. Patients were allowed to have had prior anti-PD-1, anti-PD-L1 or anti-CTLA-4 therapy, and around 37% of the dose-escalation patients had previously received checkpoint inhibitors. Three dose-escalation patients achieved partial responses, one with hepatocellular carcinoma and two with cutaneous melanoma. The purpose of peripheral TCRbeta sequencing was to test whether ivuxolimab changed TCR sequence diversity and led to clonal T-cell expansion. The paper describes the monotherapy dose-escalation part (N = 52 patients) of the phase I trial of ivuxolimab.

Worth noting for this clone: Its antigen target is currently unknown. Within one base of it there is no much larger clone, and no base qualities were kept.

The trial excluded patients who had a history of autoimmune disease or who were on systemic immunosuppression. Peripheral blood for TCR sequencing was drawn from every dose cohort at baseline, at cycle 4 day 1 and at cycle 7 day 1. Samples came from an open-label, multicenter, first-in-human phase I dose-escalation trial of ivuxolimab. Adults with locally advanced or metastatic head and neck squamous cell, hepatocellular, melanoma or renal cell carcinoma were enrolled in the trial. Before TCR sequencing, CD4+ T cells and CD8+ T cells from peripheral blood were sorted into separate populations. To sequence the TCRbeta CDR3 region, genomic DNA was isolated from the sorted cells. The immunoSEQ Assay was used for sequencing of TCRbeta CDR3 regions. TCRdb obtained this table from immuneACCESS and retained in-frame rearrangements with V and J assigned. These tables miss some clones; where compared with another copy, unresolved V genes account for less than half of the shortfall, and the remainder is unexplained. Present in this sample are 80,000 or so clones, 92% of which were seen just once. The ten largest clonotypes hold about 0.7% of the sample.

The CDR3 contains 16 residues, cysteine and phenylalanine counted. This entry keeps only the CDR3 DNA: 48 bases, framed from base 1. For this chain, trimming is 6 bases at the V end and 0 bases at the J end, and the number of junction bases without a gene match is 9. As encoded in the germline V gene, CDR1 is LGHNT while CDR2 is FRNRAP. Broader findings and caveats from the paper: After ivuxolimab, more expanded clones were found on average in CD8+ T cells than in CD4+ T cells. Low levels of normalized T-cell clonal expansion were also shown by some nonresponding patients. In partial responders in the 0.1-3.0 mg/kg groups, normalized peripheral clonal expansion was found to be among the lowest, especially among CD8+ T cells. Antigen specificity was not determined for the clonally expanded peripheral T cells. Clonal expansion of both CD4+ and CD8+ blood T cells was observed from baseline to week 6 at doses 0.1 to 3.0 mg/kg.

This clonotype was obtained from an adult with an advanced solid tumor such as melanoma, head and neck, liver or kidney cancer. Recombination connected TRBV12-5 to TRBJ2-3; TRBD1 aligns with 7 central bases. Sequencing was performed on CD4+ or CD8+ T cells sorted from blood, taken in a trial of the OX40 agonist ivuxolimab. The DNA sequence is as follows: TGTGCTAGTGGCGGGACAGTTAGCCCTAGCACAGATACGCAGTATTTT. Its translation reads: CASGGTVSPSTDTQYF.